This entry features one TCR beta chain sequence. V shed 1 base, J shed 5 bases, and the junction held 7 bases outside the gene matches. In germline, CDR1 is LGHNA, CDR2 YSLEER. The CDR3 consists of 17 residues. These data come from a study of blood T cell repertoires in COVID-19. Generated by immunoSEQ multiplex PCR, the TCRdb table keeps only in-frame clones and is missing some. Of a few hundred thousand clones in the sample, 70% to 90% were seen once. The specimen sequenced was peripheral blood. V gene TRBV4-3 combines with J gene TRBJ2-1; TRBD2 agrees at 11 bases. The TCR originated in a man aged 45-65 years with COVID-19, enrolled during active disease. DNA of the CDR3: TGCGCCAGCAGCCAAGCGGGGGGACTAGCGGACAACAATGAGCAGTTCTTC. It specifies CASSQAGGLADNNEQFF.